This record concerns one T cell receptor (beta chain) sequence. These data originate in a study of shared clonotypes between healthy human individuals. Study overall: The donors, a couple of women and a few men, were aged 18 to 49.

Deep-level assay runs were performed. Every unsorted PBMC PCR replicate was loaded with approximately 0.3 ug DNA, approximately 30,000 T cell genomes. Sequencing was performed with immunoSEQ multiplex PCR; in TCRdb, only in-frame clones are kept and a portion is missing. The table shows around 500,000 clones, with about four fifths occurring only once. The V gene's germline CDR1 is SEHNR and CDR2 FQNEAQ (reference sequence). The V end lost 1 base, the J end lost 4 bases, and 10 bases lay between the germline ends. The CDR3 has 14 amino acids. The sequence was collected from a woman between 35 and 50 years old in good health. Some clones in this sample may be carry-over from other donors' samples. Sequenced input: PBMCs. This chain links TRBV7-9 with TRBJ2-5; D possibly corresponds to TRBD2 (5 bases). In DNA, the CDR3 is TGTGCCAGCAGCTTAGGTCCCCGGGGAGAGACCCAGTACTTC. Translating it yields CASSLGPRGETQYF.